This entry is about one TCR beta chain. As yet, its antigen is unknown. Repertoires were generated with immunoSEQ multiplex PCR, while TCRdb's copy carries only in-frame clones and drops some. The table records roughly 35,000 clones, less than 80% of them present only once. The data derive from a study of OX40 agonist ivuxolimab in advanced cancers. This CDR3 region has 19 residues. The ends were cut back, 3 bases at V and 0 bases at J, with 18 bases in the middle. From germline, CDR1 is LNHDA and CDR2 SQIVND (reference sequence). General study points: Relative to CD4+ cells, CD8+ T cells on average had more expanded clones.

The material was CD4+ or CD8+ T cells sorted from blood, obtained in a trial of the OX40 agonist ivuxolimab. The J gene is TRBJ2-6, the V gene TRBV19; possible D gene TRBD2, 5 bases. This clonotype was sampled from an adult with an advanced solid tumor such as melanoma, head and neck, liver or kidney cancer. The CDR3 spells CASSMRIGGRNSGANVLTF. The CDR3 DNA reads TGTGCCAGTAGTATGAGGATCGGAGGAAGAAACTCTGGGGCCAACGTCCTGACTTTC.